This entry concerns a single T cell receptor (beta chain). The antigen is unknown. The data were obtained in a study of T cell responses to AZD1222 COVID-19 vaccine. Study-level findings and limits: In the spike-specific TCR repertoire, nearly half reportedly target unmutated variant regions. The donor cohort was predominantly white British with a female majority, and clonal diversity may have been underestimated.

The CDR3 loop spans 13 amino acids. Trimming cost V 5 bases and J 5 bases, with 15 bases left between them. Germline loops: CDR1 SQVTM, CDR2 ANQGSEA. Assay used: immunoSEQ multiplex PCR; TCRdb lists only in-frame clones, some missing. The sample carries 120,000 or so clones, about 86% recorded once. Sequenced here: peripheral blood, sampled 28 days after the second AZD1222 dose. The clonotype comes from an adult who received the AZD1222 COVID-19 vaccine. The chain carries TRBV29-1 and TRBJ1-1; D ambiguous. The CDR3 sequence: CSVLLGSGTEAFF. In DNA, the CDR3 is TGCAGCGTTCTCCTGGGAAGCGGGACTGAAGCTTTCTTT.